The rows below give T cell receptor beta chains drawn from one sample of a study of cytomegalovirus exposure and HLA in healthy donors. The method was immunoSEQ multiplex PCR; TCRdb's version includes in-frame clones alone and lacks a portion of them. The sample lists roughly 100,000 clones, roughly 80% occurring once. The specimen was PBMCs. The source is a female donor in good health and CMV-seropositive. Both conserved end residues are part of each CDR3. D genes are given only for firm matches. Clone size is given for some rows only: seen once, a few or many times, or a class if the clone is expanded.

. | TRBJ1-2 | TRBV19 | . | CASSMGRQHYGYTF | TGTGCCAGTAGTATGGGCAGACAGCACTATGGCTACACCTTC
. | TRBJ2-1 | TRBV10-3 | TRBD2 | CAISERRELGNEQFF | TGTGCCATCAGTGAAAGGCGGGAGTTAGGCAATGAGCAGTTCTTC
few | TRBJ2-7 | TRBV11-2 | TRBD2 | CASSRRTAGTTPFGQYF | TGTGCCAGCAGCCGCAGGACCGCCGGGACTACTCCCTTCGGGCAGTACTTC
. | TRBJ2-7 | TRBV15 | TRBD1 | CATSRDFSTGFSEQYF | TGTGCCACCAGCAGAGACTTTTCGACAGGGTTCAGCGAGCAGTACTTC
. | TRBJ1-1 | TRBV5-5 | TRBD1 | CASSSIDRGTEAFF | TGTGCCAGCAGCTCTATAGACAGGGGCACTGAAGCTTTCTTT
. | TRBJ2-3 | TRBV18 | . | CASSWSRSTDTQYF | TGTGCCAGCTCATGGAGCCGAAGCACAGATACGCAGTATTTT
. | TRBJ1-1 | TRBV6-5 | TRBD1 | CASSYRLYRGNTEAFF | TGTGCCAGCAGTTACCGTCTTTACAGGGGAAACACTGAAGCTTTCTTT
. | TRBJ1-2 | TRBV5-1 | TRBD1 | CASLSAPGQIYGYTF | TGCGCCAGCCTATCCGCTCCGGGACAGATTTATGGCTACACCTTC
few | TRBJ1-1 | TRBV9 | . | CASSAWGGPTEAFF | TGTGCCAGCAGCGCCTGGGGGGGACCGACTGAAGCTTTCTTT
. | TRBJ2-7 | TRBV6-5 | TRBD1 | CASRKQGVWGEQYF | TGTGCCAGCAGAAAACAGGGGGTCTGGGGCGAGCAGTACTTC
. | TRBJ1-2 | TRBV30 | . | CAWRSQAKTRNYGYTF | TGTGCCTGGAGAAGCCAGGCCAAAACTAGGAACTATGGCTACACCTTC
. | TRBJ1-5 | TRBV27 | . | CASSLSRGNQPQHF | TGTGCCAGCAGTTTATCCAGGGGCAATCAGCCCCAGCATTTT
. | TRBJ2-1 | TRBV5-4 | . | CASSSQGLSRNEQFF | TGTGCCAGCAGCTCGCAGGGGTTGTCGCGCAATGAGCAGTTCTTC
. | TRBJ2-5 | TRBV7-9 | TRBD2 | CASSSGTSGTTGETQYF | TGTGCCAGCAGCTCTGGGACTAGCGGGACGACAGGGGAGACCCAGTACTTC
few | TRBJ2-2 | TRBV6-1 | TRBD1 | CASSEVTGGGGELFF | TGTGCCAGCAGTGAAGTTACAGGGGGAGGCGGGGAGCTGTTTTTT
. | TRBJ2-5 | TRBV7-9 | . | CASSLLITGSTETQYF | TGTGCCAGCAGCTTATTGATAACAGGGTCCACAGAGACCCAGTACTTC
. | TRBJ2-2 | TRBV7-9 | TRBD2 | CASSFGGVNTGELFF | TGTGCCAGCAGCTTTGGGGGGGTTAACACCGGGGAGCTGTTTTTT
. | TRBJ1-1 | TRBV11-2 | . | CASSLDSATNTEAFF | TGTGCCAGCAGCTTAGACAGCGCCACGAACACTGAAGCTTTCTTT
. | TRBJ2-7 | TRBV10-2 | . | CASSESVSYYEQYF | TGCGCCAGCAGTGAGTCAGTGAGTTATTACGAGCAGTACTTC
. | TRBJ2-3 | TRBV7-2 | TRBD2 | CASSLQRGAYTDTQYF | TGTGCCAGCAGCTTACAGCGGGGGGCCTACACAGATACGCAGTATTTT
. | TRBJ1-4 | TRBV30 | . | CAWSNGVGGKLFF | TGTGCCTGGAGTAACGGAGTTGGTGGAAAACTGTTTTTT
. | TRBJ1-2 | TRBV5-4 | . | CASSPKVEGNYGYTF | TGTGCCAGCAGCCCGAAGGTGGAGGGGAACTATGGCTACACCTTC
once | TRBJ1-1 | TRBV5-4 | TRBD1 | CASSPGTGETEAFF | TGTGCCAGCAGCCCCGGGACAGGGGAGACTGAAGCTTTCTTT
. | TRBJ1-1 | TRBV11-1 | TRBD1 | CASSPFRQGTTEAFF | TGTGCCAGCAGCCCATTCAGACAGGGGACCACTGAAGCTTTCTTT
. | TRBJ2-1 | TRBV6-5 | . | CASSPHPKGYNEQFF | TGTGCCAGCAGTCCTCACCCGAAGGGGTACAATGAGCAGTTCTTC
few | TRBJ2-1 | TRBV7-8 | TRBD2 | CASSLAAGGYNEQFF | TGTGCCAGCAGCTTAGCGGCGGGAGGGTACAATGAGCAGTTCTTC
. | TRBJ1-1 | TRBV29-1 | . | CSVEWRYSLEAFF | TGCAGCGTTGAGTGGAGGTACTCGTTGGAAGCTTTCTTT
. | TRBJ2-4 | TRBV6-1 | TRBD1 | CASSERTGGAKNIQYF | TGTGCCAGCAGTGAAAGGACAGGGGGGGCCAAAAACATTCAGTACTTC
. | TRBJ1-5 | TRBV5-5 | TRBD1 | CASSGWGQGIGQPQHF | TGTGCCAGCAGCGGATGGGGACAGGGAATCGGTCAGCCCCAGCATTTT
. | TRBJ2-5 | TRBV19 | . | CASSITKTNLGETQYF | TGTGCCAGTAGTATCACCAAGACTAATTTGGGAGAGACCCAGTACTTC
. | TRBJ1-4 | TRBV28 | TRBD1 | CASSSRTGMGKLFF | TGTGCCAGCAGTTCCAGGACAGGGATGGGAAAACTGTTTTTT
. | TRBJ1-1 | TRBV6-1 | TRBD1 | CASSARAPGQGTNTEAFF | TGTGCCAGCAGTGCCAGAGCACCGGGACAGGGAACGAACACTGAAGCTTTCTTT
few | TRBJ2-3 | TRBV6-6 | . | CASSYSPRQSTDTQYF | TGTGCCAGCAGTTACTCGCCCCGACAGAGCACAGATACGCAGTATTTT
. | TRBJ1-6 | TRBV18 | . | CASSPPDTRGSPLHF | TGTGCCAGCTCACCACCGGACACCAGGGGTTCACCCCTCCACTTT
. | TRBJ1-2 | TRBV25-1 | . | CASSQQGNYGYTF | TGTGCCAGCAGCCAACAGGGAAACTATGGCTACACCTTC
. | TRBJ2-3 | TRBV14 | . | CASSQVGGFTDTQYF | TGTGCCAGCAGCCAAGTTGGGGGGTTCACAGATACGCAGTATTTT
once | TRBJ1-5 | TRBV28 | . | CASSRREDQPQHF | TGTGCCAGCAGCCGTAGGGAGGATCAGCCCCAGCATTTT
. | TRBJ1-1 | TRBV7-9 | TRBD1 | CASSYRQGWTEAFF | TGTGCCAGCAGTTATCGACAGGGGTGGACTGAAGCTTTCTTT
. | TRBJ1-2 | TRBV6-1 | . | CASSETAYTPNYGYTF | TGTGCCAGCAGTGAGACAGCTTACACTCCCAACTATGGCTACACCTTC
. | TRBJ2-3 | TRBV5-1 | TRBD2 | CASSLRGLGADTQYF | TGCGCCAGCAGCTTGAGGGGACTAGGGGCAGATACGCAGTATTTT
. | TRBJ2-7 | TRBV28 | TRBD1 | CASSSTTGGSYEQYF | TGTGCCAGCAGTTCAACGACAGGGGGCTCTTACGAGCAGTACTTC
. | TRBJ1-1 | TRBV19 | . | CASSNRALNTEAFF | TGTGCCAGTAGTAACAGAGCCTTGAACACTGAAGCTTTCTTT
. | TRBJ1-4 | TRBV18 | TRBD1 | CASSPPPGDRANEKLFF | TGTGCCAGCTCACCACCGCCAGGGGACAGGGCTAATGAAAAACTGTTTTTT
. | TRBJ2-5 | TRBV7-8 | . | CASTMDSRETQYF | TGTGCCAGCACCATGGACAGCCGAGAGACCCAGTACTTC
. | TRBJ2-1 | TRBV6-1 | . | CASSASPGAKDEQFF | TGTGCCAGCAGTGCTTCTCCGGGAGCAAAGGATGAGCAGTTCTTC
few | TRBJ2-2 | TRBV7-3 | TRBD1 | CASSHNPGQGDTGELFF | TGTGCCAGCAGCCATAACCCCGGACAGGGGGACACCGGGGAGCTGTTTTTT
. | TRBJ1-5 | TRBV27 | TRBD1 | CASSLYRQGSNQPQHF | TGTGCCAGCAGTTTATATCGACAGGGCAGCAATCAGCCCCAGCATTTT
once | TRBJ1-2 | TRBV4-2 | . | CASSQDLSGLAYGYTF | TGTGCCAGCAGCCAAGACCTATCAGGGCTTGCGTATGGCTACACCTTC
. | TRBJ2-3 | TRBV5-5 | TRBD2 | CASSLGAGGTTDTQYF | TGTGCCAGCAGCTTGGGAGCGGGGGGGACCACAGATACGCAGTATTTT
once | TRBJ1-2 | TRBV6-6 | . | CASSGGDYGYTF | TGTGCCAGCTCGGGTGGAGACTATGGCTACACCTTC
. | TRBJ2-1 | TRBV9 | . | CASSVGAAGLSYNEQFF | TGTGCCAGCAGCGTAGGGGCAGCAGGACTATCCTACAATGAGCAGTTCTTC
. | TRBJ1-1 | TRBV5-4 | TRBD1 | CASSLAGTGGNTEAFF | TGTGCCAGCAGCTTGGCCGGGACAGGGGGCAACACTGAAGCTTTCTTT
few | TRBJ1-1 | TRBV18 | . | CASSLQKNTEAFF | TGTGCCAGCTCACTCCAGAAGAACACTGAAGCTTTCTTT
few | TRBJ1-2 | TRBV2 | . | CASSEGGRGAGYGYTF | TGTGCCAGCAGTGAAGGGGGCAGGGGCGCGGGCTATGGCTACACCTTC